This T cell receptor (beta chain) originates from a study of blood T cell repertoires in COVID-19. Study context: Acute and convalescent COVID-19 samples came from the United States, Italy and Spain. PBMCs, B-cell-depleted T cells, or T cells were the source of the cDNA or gDNA that made up the material.

Libraries were prepared by immunoSEQ multiplex PCR; TCRdb keeps only in-frame clonotypes and omits some of them. The sample comprises hundreds of thousands of clones, 85% to 90% of which are singletons, and 1.5% to 2% rests with the top ten. Cohorts were determined from participant-reported clinical history. In germline, CDR1 is SQVTM, CDR2 ANQGSEA. Trimming removed 5 bases from V and 0 bases from J, with 8 bases in between. CDR3 size: 13 residues. The chain is built from TRBV29-1 and TRBJ1-5; no clear D gene. This TCR derives from a man aged 35 to 55 who had recovered from COVID-19. The sample was PBMCs or T cells enriched from blood (not recorded which). In DNA form, the CDR3 reads TGCAGCGTTTCCGCAGATAGCAATCAGCCCCAGCATTTT. Translating gives CSVSADSNQPQHF. Variable domain in full (rest from reference TRBV29-1 and TRBJ1-5): SAVISQKPSRDICQRGTSLTIQCQVDSQVTMMFWYRQQPGQSLTLIATANQGSEATYESGFVIDKFPISRPNLTFSTLTVSNMSPEDSSIYLCSVSADSNQPQHFGDGTRLSIL.